A selection of T cell receptor beta chains follows, all from one sample in a study of T cell responses to AZD1222 COVID-19 vaccine. The assay was immunoSEQ multiplex PCR, and TCRdb's table has in-frame clones only and misses some. This sample has more than 100,000 clones, with about nine tenths found just once. Material: peripheral blood, obtained on day 0 of AZD1222 vaccination. These receptors came from an adult in good health. Each CDR3 is given with its conserved first and last residue. The D gene is left open where the match is weak. Clone size is not always given. Where it is, it says once, few, many or a class for expanded clones.

clone size: once
D gene: TRBD1
J gene: TRBJ1-2
V gene: TRBV28
CDR3 protein: CASSMGQGANYGYTF
CDR3 DNA: TGTGCCAGCAGTATGGGCCAGGGGGCCAACTATGGCTACACCTTC

clone size: -
D gene: -
J gene: TRBJ2-7
V gene: TRBV2
CDR3 protein: CASSSAGLISGEQYF
CDR3 DNA: TGTGCCAGCAGTAGCGCGGGATTGATTTCGGGGGAGCAGTACTTC

clone size: -
D gene: -
J gene: TRBJ1-1
V gene: TRBV19
CDR3 protein: CASSTTLMGTEAFF
CDR3 DNA: TGTGCCAGTAGTACAACCTTGATGGGGACTGAAGCTTTCTTT

clone size: -
D gene: -
J gene: TRBJ2-6
V gene: TRBV9
CDR3 protein: CASSETDRRISGANVLTF
CDR3 DNA: TGTGCCAGCAGCGAAACGGACCGACGAATCTCTGGGGCCAACGTCCTGACTTTC

clone size: -
D gene: -
J gene: TRBJ2-7
V gene: TRBV19
CDR3 protein: CASSTRSGPLPYEQYF
CDR3 DNA: TGTGCCAGTAGTACACGATCAGGGCCGCTCCCCTACGAGCAGTACTTC

clone size: -
D gene: TRBD2
J gene: TRBJ2-7
V gene: TRBV6-2/TRBV6-3
CDR3 protein: CASSPGLAGEQYF
CDR3 DNA: TGTGCCAGCAGCCCTGGACTAGCGGGAGAGCAGTACTTC

clone size: -
D gene: -
J gene: TRBJ1-5
V gene: TRBV30
CDR3 protein: CAWSKMGGNQPQHF
CDR3 DNA: TGTGCCTGGAGTAAGATGGGGGGGAATCAGCCCCAGCATTTT

clone size: -
D gene: -
J gene: TRBJ1-2
V gene: TRBV9
CDR3 protein: CASSVGRMGTNRYGYTF
CDR3 DNA: TGTGCCAGCAGCGTAGGTCGTATGGGGACAAATCGTTATGGCTACACCTTC

clone size: -
D gene: -
J gene: TRBJ1-1
V gene: TRBV19
CDR3 protein: CASRARGGGTEAFF
CDR3 DNA: TGTGCCAGTAGGGCCCGGGGAGGGGGCACTGAAGCTTTCTTT

clone size: -
D gene: -
J gene: TRBJ2-1
V gene: TRBV24-1
CDR3 protein: CATARRSQNNEQFF
CDR3 DNA: TGTGCCACCGCCAGACGGTCCCAGAACAATGAGCAGTTCTTC

clone size: -
D gene: -
J gene: TRBJ1-4
V gene: TRBV19
CDR3 protein: CASSIQSANEKLFF
CDR3 DNA: TGTGCCAGTAGTATACAGTCAGCTAATGAAAAACTGTTTTTT

clone size: -
D gene: TRBD1
J gene: TRBJ2-5
V gene: TRBV5-5
CDR3 protein: CASSIIPGQGLTRQETQYF
CDR3 DNA: TGTGCCAGCAGCATCATACCGGGACAGGGGCTGACTCGTCAAGAGACCCAGTACTTC

clone size: -
D gene: TRBD1
J gene: TRBJ2-7
V gene: TRBV2
CDR3 protein: CASTRDRGNYEQYF
CDR3 DNA: TGTGCCAGCACCCGGGACAGGGGAAACTACGAGCAGTACTTC

clone size: -
D gene: TRBD1
J gene: TRBJ2-2
V gene: TRBV5-1
CDR3 protein: CASSWTGVNTGELFF
CDR3 DNA: TGCGCCAGCAGCTGGACAGGGGTGAACACCGGGGAGCTGTTTTTT

clone size: -
D gene: TRBD1
J gene: TRBJ1-2
V gene: TRBV11-2
CDR3 protein: CASSLTGGFWGYTF
CDR3 DNA: TGTGCCAGCAGCTTAACAGGGGGGTTCTGGGGCTACACCTTC

clone size: -
D gene: TRBD1
J gene: TRBJ1-1
V gene: TRBV18
CDR3 protein: CASSPRTGGDEAFF
CDR3 DNA: TGTGCCAGCTCACCAAGGACAGGGGGCGATGAAGCTTTCTTT

clone size: -
D gene: -
J gene: TRBJ2-1
V gene: TRBV4-1
CDR3 protein: CASSQTTNYNEQFF
CDR3 DNA: TGCGCCAGCAGCCAAACGACCAACTACAATGAGCAGTTCTTC

clone size: -
D gene: -
J gene: TRBJ1-3
V gene: TRBV15
CDR3 protein: CATSREGRNSGNTIYF
CDR3 DNA: TGTGCCACCAGCAGAGAGGGACGGAACTCTGGAAACACCATATATTTT

clone size: few
D gene: -
J gene: TRBJ1-4
V gene: TRBV6-5
CDR3 protein: CAGAGGLYEKLFF
CDR3 DNA: TGTGCCGGGGCTGGGGGGCTGTATGAAAAACTGTTTTTT

clone size: -
D gene: -
J gene: TRBJ2-7
V gene: TRBV4-3
CDR3 protein: CASSQSSGPSYEQYF
CDR3 DNA: TGCGCCAGCAGCCAGAGTTCCGGGCCCTCATACGAGCAGTACTTC

clone size: -
D gene: TRBD2
J gene: TRBJ2-3
V gene: TRBV10-3
CDR3 protein: CAISEVFGLAGAGDTQYF
CDR3 DNA: TGTGCCATCAGTGAGGTATTTGGGCTAGCGGGCGCGGGAGATACGCAGTATTTT

clone size: -
D gene: -
J gene: TRBJ2-7
V gene: TRBV4-1
CDR3 protein: CASSQGSQGGYEQYF
CDR3 DNA: TGCGCCAGCAGCCAAGGGTCCCAGGGAGGCTACGAGCAGTACTTC

clone size: -
D gene: -
J gene: TRBJ1-2
V gene: TRBV7-8
CDR3 protein: CASSRDLNYGYTF
CDR3 DNA: TGTGCCAGCAGTCGCGACCTTAACTATGGCTACACCTTC

clone size: -
D gene: -
J gene: TRBJ1-1
V gene: TRBV2
CDR3 protein: CASSEGDTEAFF
CDR3 DNA: TGTGCCAGCAGTGAAGGGGACACTGAAGCTTTCTTT

clone size: -
D gene: TRBD2
J gene: TRBJ2-7
V gene: TRBV28
CDR3 protein: CASSLLASGILYEQYF
CDR3 DNA: TGTGCCAGCAGTTTATTGGCTAGCGGGATATTGTACGAGCAGTACTTC

clone size: once
D gene: TRBD1
J gene: TRBJ1-5
V gene: TRBV2
CDR3 protein: CASSGSDRAYSNQPQHF
CDR3 DNA: TGTGCCAGCAGTGGGTCGGACAGGGCTTATAGCAATCAGCCCCAGCATTTT

clone size: few
D gene: TRBD2
J gene: TRBJ2-5
V gene: TRBV5-4
CDR3 protein: CASSLTSGRRQETQYF
CDR3 DNA: TGTGCCAGCAGCTTGACTAGCGGGAGGAGACAAGAGACCCAGTACTTC

clone size: -
D gene: TRBD1
J gene: TRBJ2-1
V gene: TRBV9
CDR3 protein: CASSVNTQGNEQFF
CDR3 DNA: TGTGCCAGCAGCGTAAACACACAGGGGAATGAGCAGTTCTTC

clone size: -
D gene: TRBD1
J gene: TRBJ2-2
V gene: TRBV3-1/TRBV3-2
CDR3 protein: CASSQLQGAGELFF
CDR3 DNA: TGTGCCAGCAGCCAATTACAGGGGGCCGGGGAGCTGTTTTTT

clone size: -
D gene: TRBD2
J gene: TRBJ2-7
V gene: TRBV30
CDR3 protein: CAWGGVAPGSYEQYF
CDR3 DNA: TGTGCCTGGGGGGGGGTAGCGCCCGGATCCTACGAGCAGTACTTC

clone size: -
D gene: TRBD1
J gene: TRBJ2-5
V gene: TRBV19
CDR3 protein: CASSKPTGTGQETQYF
CDR3 DNA: TGTGCCAGTAGTAAACCCACCGGGACAGGGCAAGAGACCCAGTACTTC

clone size: -
D gene: TRBD1
J gene: TRBJ1-2
V gene: TRBV27
CDR3 protein: CASRIQGVGGYTF
CDR3 DNA: TGTGCCAGCAGGATACAGGGGGTCGGTGGCTACACCTTC

clone size: -
D gene: -
J gene: TRBJ1-4
V gene: TRBV25-1
CDR3 protein: CASKGAANNEKLFF
CDR3 DNA: TGTGCCAGCAAAGGAGCGGCGAATAATGAAAAACTGTTTTTT

clone size: -
D gene: TRBD1
J gene: TRBJ1-5
V gene: TRBV19
CDR3 protein: CASSIVTGGLGNQPQHF
CDR3 DNA: TGTGCCAGTAGTATAGTAACAGGGGGCTTGGGCAATCAGCCCCAGCATTTT

clone size: -
D gene: -
J gene: TRBJ1-6
V gene: TRBV7-3
CDR3 protein: CASSPQGGNSPLHF
CDR3 DNA: TGTGCCAGCAGCCCCCAGGGTGGAAATTCACCCCTCCACTTT

clone size: -
D gene: -
J gene: TRBJ1-1
V gene: TRBV28
CDR3 protein: CASKTVGERKNTEAFF
CDR3 DNA: TGTGCCAGTAAAACCGTTGGGGAAAGGAAGAACACTGAAGCTTTCTTT

clone size: -
D gene: TRBD2
J gene: TRBJ2-3
V gene: TRBV2
CDR3 protein: CASSEQGLANRVGTQYF
CDR3 DNA: TGTGCCAGCAGTGAACAGGGACTAGCGAATAGAGTGGGTACGCAGTATTTT

clone size: -
D gene: TRBD1
J gene: TRBJ1-5
V gene: TRBV28
CDR3 protein: CASSSNRGGQPQHF
CDR3 DNA: TGTGCCAGCAGTTCCAACAGGGGAGGGCAGCCCCAGCATTTT

clone size: -
D gene: -
J gene: TRBJ2-7
V gene: TRBV7-9
CDR3 protein: CASSPITGGVYF
CDR3 DNA: TGTGCCAGCAGCCCAATTACCGGCGGGGTCTACTTC

clone size: -
D gene: TRBD1
J gene: TRBJ1-2
V gene: TRBV2
CDR3 protein: CASRAGQGNGYTF
CDR3 DNA: TGTGCCAGCAGGGCCGGACAGGGGAATGGCTACACCTTC

clone size: -
D gene: -
J gene: TRBJ1-1
V gene: TRBV19
CDR3 protein: CASTTSFWGNTEAFF
CDR3 DNA: TGTGCCAGTACCACTTCCTTCTGGGGAAACACTGAAGCTTTCTTT

clone size: -
D gene: -
J gene: TRBJ1-4
V gene: TRBV29-1
CDR3 protein: CSVRVGGSNEKLFF
CDR3 DNA: TGCAGCGTTCGGGTGGGGGGGAGTAATGAAAAACTGTTTTTT

clone size: -
D gene: -
J gene: TRBJ2-7
V gene: TRBV7-9
CDR3 protein: CASSFSVDEQYF
CDR3 DNA: TGTGCCAGCAGCTTTTCAGTGGACGAGCAGTACTTC

clone size: -
D gene: TRBD2
J gene: TRBJ2-5
V gene: TRBV19
CDR3 protein: CASSPQTSGSVQETQYF
CDR3 DNA: TGTGCCAGTAGTCCCCAGACTAGCGGGAGTGTCCAAGAGACCCAGTACTTC

clone size: -
D gene: TRBD1
J gene: TRBJ1-2
V gene: TRBV27
CDR3 protein: CASSLTGANYGYTF
CDR3 DNA: TGTGCCAGCAGTTTAACAGGGGCTAACTATGGCTACACCTTC

clone size: -
D gene: TRBD1
J gene: TRBJ2-7
V gene: TRBV7-9
CDR3 protein: CASSYPTDRGIYEQYF
CDR3 DNA: TGTGCCAGCAGCTACCCAACCGACAGGGGGATTTACGAGCAGTACTTC

clone size: -
D gene: -
J gene: TRBJ1-5
V gene: TRBV30
CDR3 protein: CAWSAQFGYSNQPQHF
CDR3 DNA: TGTGCCTGGAGTGCCCAATTTGGTTATAGCAATCAGCCCCAGCATTTT

clone size: -
D gene: -
J gene: TRBJ1-4
V gene: TRBV28
CDR3 protein: CAYSSGVDGKLFF
CDR3 DNA: TGTGCCTACTCAAGTGGGGTGGATGGAAAACTGTTTTTT

clone size: -
D gene: TRBD2
J gene: TRBJ2-7
V gene: TRBV13
CDR3 protein: CASSPTRGLALNYEQYF
CDR3 DNA: TGTGCCAGCAGCCCTACCCGCGGACTAGCGCTCAATTACGAGCAGTACTTC

clone size: once
D gene: TRBD2
J gene: TRBJ2-1
V gene: TRBV5-1
CDR3 protein: CASRGTSRNEQFF
CDR3 DNA: TGCGCCAGCAGAGGGACTAGCAGGAATGAGCAGTTCTTC

clone size: -
D gene: TRBD1
J gene: TRBJ1-1
V gene: TRBV28
CDR3 protein: CASRGTGAGTEAFF
CDR3 DNA: TGTGCCAGCAGAGGGACAGGGGCGGGGACTGAAGCTTTCTTT

clone size: -
D gene: -
J gene: TRBJ2-3
V gene: TRBV3-1/TRBV3-2
CDR3 protein: CASSQGDTQYF
CDR3 DNA: TGTGCCAGCAGCCAAGGAGATACGCAGTATTTT

clone size: few
D gene: -
J gene: TRBJ1-1
V gene: TRBV6-5
CDR3 protein: CASTAGVGNTEAFF
CDR3 DNA: TGTGCCAGCACAGCAGGGGTGGGGAACACTGAAGCTTTCTTT

clone size: -
D gene: TRBD1
J gene: TRBJ1-2
V gene: TRBV18
CDR3 protein: CASSPPSSGVNRGSYGYTF
CDR3 DNA: TGTGCCAGCTCACCACCGAGTTCGGGGGTGAACAGGGGTAGTTATGGCTACACCTTC

clone size: -
D gene: TRBD2
J gene: TRBJ2-7
V gene: TRBV7-9
CDR3 protein: CASSALSGAPYEQYF
CDR3 DNA: TGTGCCAGCAGCGCCCTAAGCGGGGCTCCCTACGAGCAGTACTTC

clone size: -
D gene: -
J gene: TRBJ1-5
V gene: TRBV30
CDR3 protein: CAWSVGQLNQPQHF
CDR3 DNA: TGTGCCTGGAGTGTAGGACAGCTCAATCAGCCCCAGCATTTT

clone size: -
D gene: TRBD2
J gene: TRBJ2-5
V gene: TRBV7-9
CDR3 protein: CASSLAGSGRVQETQYF
CDR3 DNA: TGTGCCAGCAGCTTAGCGGGGAGCGGGAGGGTTCAAGAGACCCAGTACTTC